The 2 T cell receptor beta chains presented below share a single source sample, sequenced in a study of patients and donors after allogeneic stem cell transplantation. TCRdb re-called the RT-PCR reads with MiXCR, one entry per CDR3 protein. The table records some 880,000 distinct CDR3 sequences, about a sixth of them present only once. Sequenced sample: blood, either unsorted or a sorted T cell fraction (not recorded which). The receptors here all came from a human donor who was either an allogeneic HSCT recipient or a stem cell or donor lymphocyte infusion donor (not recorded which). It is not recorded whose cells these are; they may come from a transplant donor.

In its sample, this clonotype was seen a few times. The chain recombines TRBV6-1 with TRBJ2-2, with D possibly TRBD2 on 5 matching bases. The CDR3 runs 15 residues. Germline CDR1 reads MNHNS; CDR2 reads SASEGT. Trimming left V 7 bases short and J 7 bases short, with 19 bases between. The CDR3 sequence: CASTPGVVGNGELFF. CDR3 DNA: TGTGCCAGCACCCCCGGGGTCGTTGGCAACGGGGAGCTGTTTTTT.

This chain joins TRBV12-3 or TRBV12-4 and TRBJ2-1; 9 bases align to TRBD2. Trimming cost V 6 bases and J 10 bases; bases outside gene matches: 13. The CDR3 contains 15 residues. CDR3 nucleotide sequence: TGTGCCAGCAGAACCGGGACTAGCTCCCGCCAAGAGCAGTTCTTC. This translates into CASRTGTSSRQEQFF.